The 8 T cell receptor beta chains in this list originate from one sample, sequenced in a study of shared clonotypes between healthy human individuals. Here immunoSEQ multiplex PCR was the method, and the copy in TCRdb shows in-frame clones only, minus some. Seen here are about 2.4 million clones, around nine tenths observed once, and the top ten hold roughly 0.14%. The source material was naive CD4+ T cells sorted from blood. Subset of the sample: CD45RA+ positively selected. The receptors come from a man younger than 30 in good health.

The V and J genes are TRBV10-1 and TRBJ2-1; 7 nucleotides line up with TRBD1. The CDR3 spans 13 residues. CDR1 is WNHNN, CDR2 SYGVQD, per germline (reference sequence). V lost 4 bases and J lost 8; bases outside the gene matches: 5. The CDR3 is CASSADRRHEQFF. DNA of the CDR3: TGCGCCAGCAGTGCGGACAGGAGGCATGAGCAGTTCTTC.

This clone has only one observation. DNA for the CDR3: TGTGCCAGCAGTGTCCAGACAACTAATGAAAAACTGTTTTTT. It translates to CASSVQTTNEKLFF. The chain carries TRBV6-1 and TRBJ1-4; D is uncertain. Germline CDR1 and CDR2: MNHNS and SASEGT. The V gene lost 4 bases and the J gene lost 0 bases, with 6 bases spanning the gap. This CDR3 is 14 amino acids long.

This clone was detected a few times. CDR3 protein: CASSLARDINQPQHF. CDR3 sequence (DNA): TGTGCCAGCAGCTTGGCCAGGGATATAAATCAGCCCCAGCATTTT. The rearrangement uses TRBV5-5 and TRBJ1-5; TRBD1 is a possible D gene (5 bases). CDR1 is SGHKS and CDR2 is YYEKEE in the germline V gene (reference sequence). V lost 0 bases and J lost 4, with 11 bases in between. The CDR3 is 15 amino acids.

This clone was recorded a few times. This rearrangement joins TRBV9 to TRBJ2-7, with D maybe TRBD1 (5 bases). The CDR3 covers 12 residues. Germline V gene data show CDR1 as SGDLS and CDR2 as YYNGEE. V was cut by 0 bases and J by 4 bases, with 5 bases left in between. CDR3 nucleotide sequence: TGTGCCAGCAGCGTAGAGGGGTACGAGCAGTACTTC. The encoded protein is CASSVEGYEQYF.

CDR3: CASSDIGGRGRGEQYF. The DNA for the CDR3 is TGTGCCAGCAGTGATATAGGTGGCAGGGGGCGCGGCGAGCAGTACTTC. The chain uses TRBV25-1 and TRBJ2-7; TRBD1 aligns across 8 bases. CDR1 is MGHDK, CDR2 SYGVNS, per germline. This CDR3 has 16 residues. V lost 3 bases, J lost 6 bases, and 13 bases stayed unmatched.

CDR3 loop: CASSLNGGAGVANTGELFF. The CDR3 bases are TGCGCCAGCAGCCTCAATGGGGGGGCAGGGGTTGCGAACACCGGGGAGCTGTTTTTT. The J gene is TRBJ2-2, the V gene TRBV4-1, with D tentatively TRBD2 (7 bases). The germline V gene has CDR1 MGHRA and CDR2 YSYEKL. There are 19 residues in the CDR3. Deletions cut 4 bases from V and 0 bases from J, with 21 bases between.

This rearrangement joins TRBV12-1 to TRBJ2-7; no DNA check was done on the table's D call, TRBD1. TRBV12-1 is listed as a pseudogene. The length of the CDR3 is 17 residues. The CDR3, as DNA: TGTGCCAGCAGTCCCCAGGGTGCGACAGGCCTGACCTACGAGCAGTACTTC. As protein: CASSPQGATGLTYEQYF.

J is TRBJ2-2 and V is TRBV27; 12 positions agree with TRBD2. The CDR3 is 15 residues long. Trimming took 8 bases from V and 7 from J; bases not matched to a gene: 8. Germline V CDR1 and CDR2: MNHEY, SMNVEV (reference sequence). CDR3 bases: TGTGCCAGCGTACGACTAGCGGGAGTGAGCGGGGAGCTGTTTTTT. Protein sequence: CASVRLAGVSGELFF.